The clone carrying this TCR beta chain was detected only once. Its specificity is unknown. Both about-4-week and about-12-week second-dose recipients were combined. The data derive from a study of T cell responses to AZD1222 COVID-19 vaccine. Whole-study results and caveats: Repertoires were sampled only after the peak T cell response. Unmutated regions of variants are reportedly targeted by nearly half of spike-specific TCRs. Clonal diversity was possibly underestimated, and the donors were mostly white British, with more females.

TCRdb's copy holds only in-frame clones and misses some; the assay was immunoSEQ multiplex PCR. This sample has about 120,000 clones, with just over 90% found just once. From germline, CDR1 is SGHVS and CDR2 FQNEAQ. V lost 5 bases, J lost 1 base, and 2 bases stayed unmatched. The CDR3 has 14 amino acids. This TCR came from an adult who received the AZD1222 COVID-19 vaccine. Sequencing was performed on peripheral blood, taken 28 days after the second AZD1222 dose. The V and J genes are TRBV7-8 and TRBJ2-3, with 8 bases that match TRBD1. The CDR3 is CASSQGARTDTQYF. CDR3 sequence (DNA): TGTGCCAGCAGCCAGGGGGCCCGCACAGATACGCAGTATTTT.